This T cell receptor beta chain was profiled in a study of Graves' ophthalmopathy and Graves' hyperthyroidism. The TCR beta CDR3 regions underwent amplification from RNA transcripts. Investigators did first-round RT-PCR with HTBI primers, then second-round multiplex PCR. TCRdb itself ran the multiplex PCR reads through MiXCR, one entry per CDR3 protein. The sample lists 900,000 to 1,200,000 distinct CDR3 sequences; about 35% were seen once. V dropped 10 bases and J dropped 6; count of bases not matched to a gene: 8. Germline CDR1 and CDR2: LNHDA and SQIVND (reference sequence). The CDR3 extends over 13 amino acids.

The V gene is TRBV19, the J gene TRBJ1-2, with 10 bases identical to TRBD1. The sequence was obtained from an adult man with Graves' hyperthyroidism. Specimen: peripheral blood or thyroid tissue (not recorded which). CDR3 protein: CATNGQGEDGYTF. CDR3 bases: TGTGCCACTAACGGACAGGGGGAGGATGGCTACACCTTC. Filled out from reference TRBV19 and TRBJ1-2, the complete variable domain reads DGGITQSPKYLFRKEGQNVTLSCEQNLNHDAMYWYRQDPGQGLRLIYYSQIVNDFQKGDIAEGYSVSREKKESFPLTVTSAQKNPTAFYLCATNGQGEDGYTFGSGTRLTVV.